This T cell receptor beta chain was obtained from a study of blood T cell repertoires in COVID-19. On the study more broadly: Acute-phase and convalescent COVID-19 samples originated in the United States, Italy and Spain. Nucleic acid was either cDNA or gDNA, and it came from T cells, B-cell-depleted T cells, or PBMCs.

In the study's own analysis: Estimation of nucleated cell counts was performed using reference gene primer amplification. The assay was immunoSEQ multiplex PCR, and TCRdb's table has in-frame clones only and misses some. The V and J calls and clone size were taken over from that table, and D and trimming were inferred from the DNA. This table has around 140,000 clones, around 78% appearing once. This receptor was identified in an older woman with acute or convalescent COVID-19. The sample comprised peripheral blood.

As DNA, the CDR3 is TGTGCCACCACGAGGGGGGGACTAGAGGCCAATGAGCAGTTCTTC. This codes for CATTRGGLEANEQFF. The chain employs TRBV6-5 and TRBJ2-1; TRBD2 matches 8 bases. Germline trimming cut 10 bases from V and 6 bases from J; bases unmatched to any gene: 14. Germline CDR1 MNHEY, CDR2 SVGAGI. The CDR3 has 15 residues.